This entry lists 16 T cell receptor beta chains sequenced from one sample in a study of beta chain features in type 1 diabetes. TCRB transcripts that were expressed got sequenced, as all of the isolated RNA had been reverse transcribed. This table comes from immunoSEQ multiplex PCR, and its TCRdb copy is limited to in-frame clones, with some not included. The sample gives more than 250,000 clones, approximately 15% of which show up once; 0.015% to 0.02% is in the top ten. The antigens of these receptors remain unknown. Study-wide points: All four CD4+ subsets from Type 1 diabetes patients carried moderately but significantly shorter TCRB CDR3s.

Input material: naive CD4+ T cells from blood. The receptor source for this set is a man aged 25-40 years with type 1 diabetes.

This clone has just a few counts. The rearrangement joins TRBV2 to TRBJ2-1; D is undetermined. V shed 7 bases and J shed 6 bases, with 10 bases lying between them. This CDR3 has 12 amino acids. CDR1 and CDR2 from the germline V gene are SNHLY and FYNNEI. CDR3 nucleotides: TGTGCCAGCACGAGATCGGGCAATGAGCAGTTCTTC. It translates to CASTRSGNEQFF.

DNA of the CDR3: TGTGCCAGTAGTAAGGACTTTGACTATGGCTACACCTTC. It specifies CASSKDFDYGYTF. The chain recombines TRBV19 with TRBJ1-2; the D is unclear. The CDR3 runs to 13 residues. Trimming pared 4 bases from V and 3 bases from J, leaving 9 bases between. CDR1 LNHDA and CDR2 SQIVND come from the germline V gene (reference sequence).

This clone was counted between two and nine times. The chain joins TRBV28 to TRBJ2-1, with 7 nucleotides matching TRBD2. Germline values: CDR1 MDHEN, CDR2 SYDVKM. The CDR3 totals 14 residues. Trimming took 5 bases from V and 7 from J; bases not matched to a gene: 8. The CDR3 here is CASSGGVIKNEQFF. The CDR3 bases are TGTGCCAGCAGTGGGGGGGTGATTAAGAATGAGCAGTTCTTC.

The rearrangement uses TRBV27 and TRBJ1-5, with TRBD1 identical over 7 bases. Germline loops: CDR1 MNHEY, CDR2 SMNVEV (reference sequence). This CDR3 is built from 14 residues. Trimming removed 5 bases from V and 6 bases from J; junction bases left unmatched: 7. CDR3 DNA sequence: TGTGCCAGCAGTCTCGACAGGGATATTCAGCCCCAGCATTTT. Its translation: CASSLDRDIQPQHF.

The genes are TRBV28 and TRBJ2-7, with D perhaps TRBD1 (6 bases). V was pared by 6 bases and J by 2 bases, with 14 bases between. Germline CDR1 reads MDHEN; CDR2 reads SYDVKM. The CDR3 sequence is 14 residues long. This CDR3 reads CASSLQGITYEQYF. In DNA form, the CDR3 reads TGTGCCAGCAGCCTACAGGGTATAACCTACGAGCAGTACTTC.

This clone was detected ten times or more. The rearrangement links TRBV23-1 to TRBJ1-1, with 7 bases that match TRBD1. TRBV23-1 is annotated as an ORF whose role is uncertain. After removal of 6 bases from V and 6 bases from J, the junction contained 10 bases not matched to a gene. The CDR3 has 14 amino acids. In DNA, the CDR3 is TGCGCCAGCAGCCAGAAGACAGGGAGCGCTGAAGCTTTCTTT. It specifies CASSQKTGSAEAFF.

This clone occurred a few times. The chain combines TRBV2 with TRBJ1-1, with TRBD1 as a possible D gene (6 bases). Trimming removed 6 bases from V and 0 bases from J, with 14 bases in between. The CDR3 is 15 amino acids. The germline gives CDR1 SNHLY, CDR2 FYNNEI. The CDR3 DNA reads TGTGCCAGCAGGGGGGGGCTACTTATGAACACTGAAGCTTTCTTT. Its translation is CASRGGLLMNTEAFF.

The V gene is TRBV5-6, the J gene TRBJ2-3; tentatively, D is TRBD2 (6 bases). The CDR3 contains 13 residues. The germline V and J ends were trimmed by 4 bases and 8 bases, with 14 bases remaining between them. Germline assignment: CDR1 SGHDT and CDR2 YYEEEE. DNA of the CDR3: TGTGCCAGCAGCCTGGCCAGGAGGGGTACGCAGTATTTT. Protein sequence: CASSLARRGTQYF.

This clone was observed a few times. The chain has TRBV18 and TRBJ2-2, with a weak D call TRBD1 (6 bases). The V end lost 3 bases, the J end lost 4 bases, and 12 bases lay between the germline ends. This CDR3 is 15 amino acids long. CDR1 and CDR2 (germline): KGHSH, LQKENI. The CDR3 sequence: CASSPLTGSTGELFF. The CDR3 DNA sequence: TGTGCCAGCTCACCGCTGACAGGTTCCACCGGGGAGCTGTTTTTT. The full variable domain, completed using reference TRBV18 and TRBJ2-2, is NAGVMQNPRHLVRRRGQEARLRCSPMKGHSHVYWYRQLPEEGLKFMVYLQKENIIDESGMPKERFSAEFPKEGPSILRIQQVVRGDSAAYFCASSPLTGSTGELFFGEGSRLTVL.

The chain couples TRBV29-1 to TRBJ1-5; 8 nucleotides agree with TRBD1. V was pared by 4 bases and J by 2 bases, with 1 base of the junction left unmatched. In germline, CDR1 is SQVTM, CDR2 ANQGSEA. This CDR3 comprises 13 residues. The CDR3: CSVAGGGNQPQHF. The CDR3 nucleotides are TGCAGCGTTGCAGGGGGCGGCAATCAGCCCCAGCATTTT.

This clone was seen a few times. The chain employs TRBV28 and TRBJ2-1, with TRBD2 matching 8 bases. The CDR3 runs to 16 residues. CDR1 and CDR2 from the germline V gene are MDHEN and SYDVKM. V lost 8 bases, J lost 0 bases, and 9 bases stayed unmatched. CDR3 loop: CASGRGRPSSYNEQFF. The CDR3 bases are TGTGCCAGCGGCCGCGGGAGGCCCAGCTCCTACAATGAGCAGTTCTTC.

This clone showed up just a few times. The chain couples TRBV5-1 to TRBJ2-5; TRBD1 aligns across 12 bases. Germline V gene sequence: CDR1 SGHRS, CDR2 YFSETQ. This CDR3 spans 15 amino acids. Unmatched junction bases numbered 7, after V lost 5 bases and J lost 5 bases. The CDR3 loop is CASRLGTGGRETQYF. CDR3 in DNA: TGCGCCAGCAGGTTAGGGACAGGGGGCCGGGAGACCCAGTACTTC.

The chain combines TRBV5-1 with TRBJ2-1; 13 bases match TRBD2. The CDR3 consists of 14 residues. Per germline, CDR1 SGHRS and CDR2 YFSETQ. V was pared by 4 bases and J by 10 bases, with 5 bases of the junction left unmatched. The CDR3 spells CASSSGLAGEEQFF. For the CDR3, the DNA is TGCGCCAGCAGCAGTGGACTAGCGGGAGAAGAGCAGTTCTTC.

This clone was detected a few times. V is TRBV5-1 and J is TRBJ2-5, with D uncertain. V dropped 1 base and J dropped 1 base, with 8 bases sitting between them. This CDR3 contains 14 residues. CDR1 is SGHRS and CDR2 is YFSETQ in the germline V gene. The CDR3, as DNA: TGCGCCAGCAGCTTGTTGGGCACCCAAGAGACCCAGTACTTC. Residues: CASSLLGTQETQYF.

This clone occurred a few times. The chain links TRBV7-9 to TRBJ2-2; D unresolved. Germline CDR1 reads SEHNR; CDR2 reads FQNEAQ (reference sequence). The CDR3 has 13 amino acids. V dropped 3 bases and J dropped 3 bases, with 5 bases sitting between them. Here the CDR3 DNA reads TGTGCCAGCAGCTTCGAGGACACCGGGGAGCTGTTTTTT. Protein product: CASSFEDTGELFF.

This clone has only a few counts. This rearrangement joins TRBV29-1 to TRBJ2-7; maybe TRBD1 (6 bases). This CDR3 region has 13 residues. Germline V gene sequence: CDR1 SQVTM, CDR2 ANQGSEA. Trimming pared 7 bases from V and 3 bases from J, leaving 16 bases between. CDR3 residues: CSAGEGVSYEQYF. In DNA, the CDR3 is TGCAGCGCTGGTGAGGGGGTAAGCTACGAGCAGTACTTC.